Presented here are 20 T cell receptor beta chains from one specimen sequenced in a study of shared clonotypes between healthy human individuals. TCRdb keeps only in-frame clones here, not all; method: immunoSEQ multiplex PCR. Of 650,000 to 800,000 clones listed, 72% were seen once; the top ten hold under 2%. What was sequenced was memory CD4+ T cells sorted from blood. Sample subset: CD45RA-negative fraction. The receptors were sampled from a young woman in good health.

The chain has TRBV27 and TRBJ1-2; D ambiguous. The CDR3 is 13 amino acids. Germline values: CDR1 MNHEY, CDR2 SMNVEV (reference sequence). The V gene lost 0 bases and the J gene lost 11 bases, with 13 bases spanning the gap. The CDR3 reads CASSLSLGSSYTF. In DNA form, the CDR3 reads TGTGCCAGCAGTTTATCTTTGGGGAGTTCTTACACCTTC.

This sequence joins TRBV6-5 and TRBJ1-5; TRBD1 aligns across 10 bases. This CDR3 spans 15 amino acids. The V and J ends lost 6 bases and 3 bases, in that order; junction bases with no gene match: 5. CDR1 and CDR2 (germline): MNHEY, SVGAGI. CDR3 bases: TGTGCCAGCAGGACCGGGACAGGGGACAATCAGCCCCAGCATTTT. This translates into CASRTGTGDNQPQHF.

This clone was detected only once. The chain has TRBV7-2 and TRBJ1-2; D possibly corresponds to TRBD1 (6 bases). The V gene lost 6 bases and the J gene lost 4 bases, with 12 bases spanning the gap. From germline, CDR1 is SGHTA and CDR2 FQGNSA. The length of the CDR3 is 13 residues. CDR3 sequence reads: CASSTDRPYGYTF. For the CDR3, the DNA is TGTGCCAGCAGTACCGACAGGCCCTATGGCTACACCTTC.

The chain joins TRBV6-6 to TRBJ1-5; the D gene is possibly TRBD1 (5 bases). The CDR3 covers 13 residues. Germline V gives CDR1 MNHNY, CDR2 SVGAGI (reference sequence). Trimming removed 7 bases from V and 7 bases from J, with 14 bases in between. DNA of the CDR3: TGTGCCAGCAAGAGGGGTTTAGGGCAGCCCCAGCATTTT. Its translation is CASKRGLGQPQHF.

This clone occurred once. This rearrangement joins TRBV11-2 to TRBJ1-2; maybe TRBD1 (5 bases). Germline loops: CDR1 SGHAT, CDR2 FQNNGV. The CDR3 is made up of 15 amino acids. Trimming pared 5 bases from V and 0 bases from J, leaving 13 bases between. The CDR3 spells CASSPGAVANYGYTF. Here the CDR3 DNA reads TGTGCCAGCAGCCCCGGGGCGGTAGCTAACTATGGCTACACCTTC.

The CDR3 bases are TGTGCCAGCAGCCGGGATATAGCATGGTTCTTC. Translating gives CASSRDIAWFF. This chain joins TRBV28 and TRBJ2-1; TRBD2 might be the D (5 bases). Germline CDR1 is MDHEN and CDR2 is SYDVKM. The V end lost 6 bases, the J end lost 15 bases, and 15 bases lay between the germline ends. This CDR3 contains 11 residues.

This clone was seen more than once but under ten times. The identical CDR3 is also encoded by other nucleotide sequences in the sample. The chain is built from TRBV11-1 and TRBJ2-7; 8 positions agree with TRBD1. Germline V gives CDR1 SGHAT, CDR2 FQDESV (reference sequence). The CDR3 length is 15 residues. With 5 bases clipped from V and 0 bases from J, the junction kept 6 bases outside the gene matches. CDR3 amino acids: CASSPRQGPSYEQYF. CDR3 bases: TGTGCCAGCAGCCCCCGACAGGGGCCCTCCTACGAGCAGTACTTC.

The V and J genes are TRBV6-1 and TRBJ1-5; D is possibly TRBD1 (5 bases). Germline V gene lookup returns CDR1 MNHNS and CDR2 SASEGT. V lost 2 bases, J lost 6 bases, and 17 bases lay in between. The CDR3 spans 16 residues. The CDR3 region is CASSESWWRGTQPQHF. The CDR3 DNA reads as TGTGCCAGCAGTGAATCTTGGTGGAGGGGAACTCAGCCCCAGCATTTT.

The table lists this clone with a count of one. V gene TRBV5-1 combines with J gene TRBJ2-7, with TRBD1 identical over 10 bases. V lost 3 bases, J lost 6 bases, and 6 bases stayed unmatched. This CDR3 contains 14 residues. CDR1 and CDR2 (germline): SGHRS, YFSETQ. The CDR3 region has the DNA TGCGCCAGCAGCTCGGGACAGGGGAGAGTCGAGCAGTACTTC. It specifies CASSSGQGRVEQYF.

The gene calls are TRBV5-1 and TRBJ2-3; the D call may be TRBD1 or TRBD2 (5 bases each). The length of the CDR3 is 14 residues. The germline V and J ends were trimmed by 2 bases and 3 bases, with 10 bases remaining between them. CDR1 is SGHRS, CDR2 YFSETQ, per germline. CDR3 coding DNA: TGCGCCAGCAGCTTAGGGACGAGGACAGATACGCAGTATTTT. This encodes CASSLGTRTDTQYF.

The V gene is TRBV29-1, the J gene TRBJ2-1; D is possibly TRBD1 or TRBD2 (5 bases each). Trimming pared 8 bases from V and 7 bases from J, leaving 21 bases between. In germline, CDR1 is SQVTM, CDR2 ANQGSEA. The CDR3 covers 14 residues. The CDR3 nucleotides read TGCAGCATAAAGGGACGTTTTCCTTTTAATGAGCAGTTCTTC. Its protein product is CSIKGRFPFNEQFF.

The rearrangement uses TRBV28 and TRBJ2-7; D tentatively fits TRBD1 or TRBD2 (5 bases each). Trimming took off 6 bases at V and 2 bases at J, with 17 bases between the two ends. CDR1 is MDHEN, CDR2 SYDVKM, per germline. The CDR3 covers 15 residues. The CDR3, as DNA: TGTGCCAGCAGATCATCCGGGACGGGGACCTACGAGCAGTACTTC. Its protein product is CASRSSGTGTYEQYF.

The chain is built from TRBV19 and TRBJ1-2, with TRBD1 as a possible D gene (5 bases). Germline V gene lookup returns CDR1 LNHDA and CDR2 SQIVND (reference sequence). V lost 7 bases to trimming and J lost 2 bases, with 14 bases between them. The CDR3 runs to 14 residues. The CDR3, as DNA: TGTGCCAGTACCGCAGGGTCCCGGAACTATGGCTACACCTTC. Amino acid sequence: CASTAGSRNYGYTF.

The gene calls are TRBV20-1 and TRBJ2-1; unclear D gene. Per germline, CDR1 DFQATT and CDR2 SNEGSKA (reference sequence). Trimming left V 5 bases short and J 5 bases short, with 4 bases between. The CDR3 is 10 residues long. DNA of the CDR3: TGCAGTGCTTACGACAATGAGCAGTTCTTC. Translation gives CSAYDNEQFF.

This rearrangement joins TRBV27 to TRBJ1-1; 9 bases fit TRBD1. From germline, CDR1 is MNHEY and CDR2 SMNVEV (reference sequence). J lost 1 base, V lost 4 bases, and 7 bases had no gene match. The CDR3 totals 16 residues. Here the CDR3 reads CASSSYRGRGNTEAFF. Written as DNA, the CDR3 is TGTGCCAGCAGTTCCTACAGGGGGCGCGGGAACACTGAAGCTTTCTTT.

The J gene is TRBJ2-7, the V gene TRBV30, with 7 bases lining up with TRBD1. The CDR3 spans 14 residues. V shed 4 bases and J 2 bases; nucleotides not matched to a gene: 8. Per germline, CDR1 GTSNPN and CDR2 SVGIG (reference sequence). This CDR3 is CAWKPGTATYEQYF. The CDR3 DNA follows: TGTGCCTGGAAACCCGGGACAGCGACCTACGAGCAGTACTTC. Together with reference TRBV30 and TRBJ2-7, the CDR3 gives the full variable domain: SQTIHQWPATLVQPVGSPLSLECTVEGTSNPNLYWYRQAAGRGLQLLFYSVGIGQISSEVPQNLSASRPQDRQFILSSKKLLLSDSGFYLCAWKPGTATYEQYFGPGTRLTVT.

The chain carries TRBV7-9 and TRBJ2-3; 7 positions agree with TRBD1. Germline assignment: CDR1 SEHNR and CDR2 FQNEAQ (reference sequence). After removal of 7 bases from V and 2 bases from J, the junction contained 12 bases not matched to a gene. This CDR3 has 16 amino acids. The DNA of the CDR3 is TGTGCCAGCATCCGTTCGGGACAGACTAACACAGATACGCAGTATTTT. Translation gives CASIRSGQTNTDTQYF.

The chain has TRBV7-7 and TRBJ2-2; the match to TRBD2 covers 9 bases. With V trimmed by 1 base and J by 3 bases, 0 bases remained unmatched. The CDR3 runs to 15 residues. The V gene's germline CDR1 is SSHAT and CDR2 FNYEAQ (reference sequence). The CDR3 DNA sequence: TGTGCCAGCAGCTTAGGGACTAGCGACACCGGGGAGCTGTTTTTT. It specifies CASSLGTSDTGELFF.

In its sample, this clone was seen a few times. Other DNA sequences in this sample translate to the same CDR3. The chain carries TRBV7-9 and TRBJ1-1, with 8 bases aligning to TRBD1. The V gene's germline CDR1 is SEHNR and CDR2 FQNEAQ (reference sequence). V gave up 6 bases and J gave up 5 bases; unmatched junction bases: 8. This CDR3 is built from 14 residues. Here the CDR3 DNA reads TGTGCCAGCAGTTACGGACAGGGTGGAACTGAAGCTTTCTTT. Encoded protein: CASSYGQGGTEAFF.

The chain joins TRBV28 to TRBJ2-7; 7 nucleotides align to TRBD2. The ends lost 7 bases at V and 4 bases at J; junction bases unmatched: 13. The germline gives CDR1 MDHEN, CDR2 SYDVKM. This CDR3 region has 15 residues. The CDR3 coding sequence is TGTGCCAGCACCCAAACCGGGACTAATGGATACGAGCAGTACTTC. Translation gives CASTQTGTNGYEQYF.